The 30 T cell receptor beta chains below all came from one sample that was sequenced in a study of T cell repertoires in cytomegalovirus infection. These receptors have no known antigen. One entry per CDR3 protein, called by TCRdb with MiXCR from the reads. The sample includes 700,000 to 950,000 distinct CDR3 sequences, less than 35% of them seen just once. The sequences come from cultured CD8+ T cells from PBMCs, collected from culture after CMV antigen stimulation. The receptors shown here come from a human donor in good health (CMV status not recorded). Some clones in this sample may be carry-over from other donors' samples.

This clonotype was seen more than once but under ten times. V and J are TRBV11-1 and TRBJ1-1, with D unclear. The length of the CDR3 is 13 residues. Deletions cut 8 bases from V and 5 bases from J, with 15 bases between. Germline lookup yields CDR1 SGHAT and CDR2 FQDESV (reference sequence). Here the CDR3 DNA reads TGTGCCAGCGCCCTCGCCGGGTGGACTGAAGCTTTCTTT. As protein: CASALAGWTEAFF.

The CDR3 loop reads CATSQYTEAFF. The CDR3 region has the DNA TGTGCCACCTCACAGTACACTGAAGCTTTCTTT. This chain connects TRBV7-9 to TRBJ1-1; D gene ambiguous. CDR3 size: 11 residues. V gave up 10 bases and J gave up 3 bases, with 9 bases separating them. Germline loops: CDR1 SEHNR, CDR2 FQNEAQ (reference sequence).

The chain carries TRBV27 and TRBJ2-1, with TRBD1 as a possible D gene (6 bases). The V end lost 6 bases, the J end lost 8 bases, and 20 bases lay between the germline ends. The CDR3 is made up of 15 amino acids. CDR1 and CDR2 (germline): MNHEY, SMNVEV (reference sequence). The CDR3: CASSLDSPRGDEQFF. The DNA of the CDR3 is TGTGCCAGCAGCTTGGACAGTCCAAGAGGCGATGAGCAGTTCTTC.

The chain has TRBV20-1 and TRBJ2-3; possibly TRBD1 or TRBD2 for D (7 bases each). The CDR3 sequence is 15 residues long. The V gene lost 5 bases and the J gene lost 2 bases, with 17 bases spanning the gap. Germline V gives CDR1 DFQATT, CDR2 SNEGSKA (reference sequence). As DNA, the CDR3 is TGCAGTGCTCCAGGGGGAGGGAGGGTCACAGATACGCAGTATTTT. It codes for CSAPGGGRVTDTQYF.

As for this clonotype: A much larger clone is a single base away; this may be a read error. V and J are TRBV7-8 and TRBJ2-1; 11 bases are a match to TRBD2. The CDR3 spans 17 residues. Germline lookup yields CDR1 SGHVS and CDR2 FQNEAQ. With V trimmed by 3 bases and J by 4 bases, 8 bases remained unmatched. As DNA, the CDR3 is TGTGCCAGCAGCTTGTTGGTGGGACTAGCGGAATACAATGAGCAGTTCTTC. Amino acid sequence: CASSLLVGLAEYNEQFF. The whole variable domain, filled in from reference TRBV7-8 and TRBJ2-1, reads GAGVSQSPRYKVAKRGQDVALRCDPISGHVSLFWYQQALGQGPEFLTYFQNEAQLDKSGLPSDRFFAERPEGSVSTLKIQRTQQEDSAVYLCASSLLVGLAEYNEQFFGPGTRLTVL.

This chain joins TRBV7-8 and TRBJ2-7; 10 bases are shared with TRBD2. Germline V gene sequence: CDR1 SGHVS, CDR2 FQNEAQ. Trimming at V came to 6 bases and at J to 0 bases, leaving 5 bases not matched to a gene. The CDR3 has 15 residues. CDR3 nucleotide sequence: TGTGCCAGCAGTCTGACTAGCGGGCGCTCCTACGAGCAGTACGTC. Amino acids: CASSLTSGRSYEQYV.

V gene TRBV29-1 combines with J gene TRBJ2-5; TRBD1 aligns across 9 bases. The V gene end was trimmed by 4 bases and the J gene end by 5 bases; junction bases not matched to a gene: 11. CDR3 length equals 15 residues. CDR1 is SQVTM and CDR2 is ANQGSEA in the germline V gene. The chain's CDR3 is CSVAKYRGRKETQYF. The DNA of the CDR3 is TGCAGCGTTGCTAAATACAGGGGGCGCAAGGAGACCCAGTACTTC.

This clonotype was counted between two and nine times. The CDR3 sequence: CATSRSLAGGLDEQFF. In nucleotides, the CDR3 is TGTGCCACCAGCAGAAGTTTAGCGGGGGGGCTCGATGAGCAGTTCTTC. V usage is TRBV15 and J usage is TRBJ2-1, with 11 nucleotides matching TRBD2. With V trimmed by 2 bases and J by 8 bases, 8 bases remained unmatched. CDR1 and CDR2 from the germline V gene are LNHNV and YYDKDF (reference sequence). The CDR3 is 16 residues long.

To note about this clonotype: One end of the junction varies from germline; a read error may be responsible. The genes are TRBV27 and TRBJ1-2; weak D call: TRBD1 (5 bases). This CDR3 is 14 amino acids long. Germline V gives CDR1 MNHEY, CDR2 SMNVEV (reference sequence). The CDR3 region has the DNA TGTGGCAGCAGTACCGGGACGGCGACCTATGGCTACACCTTC. It codes for CGSSTGTATYGYTF.

This clonotype is a singleton in its sample. The chain joins TRBV6-6 to TRBJ1-2; D unresolved. The CDR3 runs to 13 residues. Germline V lookup: CDR1 MNHNY, CDR2 SVGAGI (reference sequence). The germline V and J ends were trimmed by 8 bases and 9 bases, with 19 bases remaining between them. The CDR3 here is CASELEFKNCYTF. DNA for the CDR3: TGTGCCAGCGAGCTCGAGTTCAAGAATTGCTACACCTTC.

Only a few counts were recorded for this clonotype. This chain uses TRBV27 with TRBJ2-1, with D possibly matching TRBD1 (5 bases). The CDR3 spans 16 residues. Per germline, CDR1 MNHEY and CDR2 SMNVEV (reference sequence). Trimming removed 7 bases at V and 10 bases at J, with 26 bases between. The CDR3 protein is CASTFKGRGLEREQFF. The DNA of the CDR3 is TGTGCCAGCACTTTTAAGGGAAGGGGCCTCGAGAGGGAGCAGTTCTTC.

Only a few counts were recorded for this clonotype. The chain employs TRBV10-3 and TRBJ1-2; 7 nucleotides align to TRBD1. Per the germline V gene, CDR1 is ENHRY and CDR2 is SYGVKD. V was clipped by 6 bases and J by 5 bases; unmatched bases: 12. This CDR3 spans 15 amino acids. CDR3 sequence (DNA): TGTGCCATCAGCTCGACAGGGCTTAGTCCTTATGGCTACACCTTC. As protein: CAISSTGLSPYGYTF.

The chain links TRBV5-6 to TRBJ1-2, with D possibly matching TRBD1 (5 bases). Germline loops: CDR1 SGHDT, CDR2 YYEEEE. The CDR3 runs to 17 residues. V dropped 3 bases and J dropped 0 bases, with 18 bases sitting between them. CDR3 nucleotide sequence: TGTGCCAGCAGCTCGTGGACACTTGAGTTAGCTAACTATGGCTACACCTTC. Protein sequence: CASSSWTLELANYGYTF.

This clonotype appeared a few times. The CDR3 region is CASSLVGQASSYEQYF. The CDR3 nucleotides read TGTGCCAGCAGCTTAGTTGGCCAGGCTAGCTCCTACGAGCAGTACTTC. The chain recombines TRBV7-2 with TRBJ2-7, with D hard to call. CDR3 length: 16 amino acids. V shed 1 base and J shed 0 bases, with 13 bases lying between them. Germline V lookup: CDR1 SGHTA, CDR2 FQGNSA.

There are a few counts of this clonotype. This sequence joins TRBV13 and TRBJ2-3; TRBD1 matches at 8 bases. The V segment lost 7 bases and the J segment 1 base; nucleotides outside the gene matches: 7. The germline gives CDR1 PRHDT, CDR2 FYEKMQ (reference sequence). The CDR3 totals 15 residues. DNA of the CDR3: TGTGCCAGCATCGATAAACAGGGGGGCACAGATACGCAGTATTTT. Translating gives CASIDKQGGTDTQYF.

There are a few counts of this clonotype. This chain connects TRBV10-2 to TRBJ2-2; D gene ambiguous. The CDR3 has 14 residues. V was shortened by 8 bases and J by 0 bases, with 10 bases between the two germline ends. Germline V gives CDR1 WSHSY, CDR2 SAAADI. In DNA form, the CDR3 reads TGCGCCAGCGCTGACATCACGAACACCGGGGAGCTGTTTTTT. Its translation is CASADITNTGELFF.

This clonotype has only a few counts. The chain uses TRBV7-9 and TRBJ1-1, with TRBD1 identical over 7 bases. The CDR3 consists of 15 residues. Germline V gene sequence: CDR1 SEHNR, CDR2 FQNEAQ (reference sequence). Unmatched junction bases numbered 11, after V lost 4 bases and J lost 6 bases. The chain's CDR3 is CASSSPGQLGAEAFF. CDR3 DNA sequence: TGTGCCAGCAGCTCACCGGGACAGCTTGGAGCTGAAGCTTTCTTT.

The rearrangement joins TRBV7-9 to TRBJ1-4, with 10 bases identical to TRBD1. V dropped 5 bases and J dropped 6; count of bases not matched to a gene: 9. Germline V gene data show CDR1 as SEHNR and CDR2 as FQNEAQ (reference sequence). The CDR3 sequence is 16 residues long. Here the CDR3 DNA reads TGTGCCAGCAGCCAGCGGGGACAGGGGCTGCATGAAAAACTGTTTTTT. This sequence encodes CASSQRGQGLHEKLFF.

About this clonotype itself: At one of its ends the junction is not consistent with the germline gene, which may arise from a read error. The V gene is TRBV11-2, the J gene TRBJ2-1, with 7 bases that match TRBD2. This CDR3 has 16 residues. The V gene's germline CDR1 is SGHAT and CDR2 FQNNGV. CDR3 nucleotides: TGTGCCAACAGCCCTTGGGAGCGGGGTCGACCGAATGAGCAGTTCTTC. Its protein product is CANSPWERGRPNEQFF. Supplemented by reference TRBV11-2 and TRBJ2-1, the full variable domain reads EAGVAQSPRYKIIEKRQSVAFWCNPISGHATLYWYQQILGQGPKLLIQFQNNGVVDDSQLPKDRFSAERLKGVDSTLKIQPAKLEDSAVYLCANSPWERGRPNEQFFGPGTRLTVL.

This clonotype was seen a few times. V gene TRBV19 combines with J gene TRBJ1-1; no reliable D call. CDR3 length equals 14 residues. The V and J ends lost 7 bases and 3 bases respectively, with 15 bases between them. Germline assignment: CDR1 LNHDA and CDR2 SQIVND (reference sequence). In nucleotides, the CDR3 is TGTGCCAGTACCCCCGGGAGGGAGGACACTGAAGCTTTCTTT. Amino acid sequence: CASTPGREDTEAFF.

This chain connects TRBV10-3 to TRBJ2-3, with D perhaps matching TRBD1 or TRBD2 (6 bases each). CDR3 length equals 15 residues. V lost 3 bases, J lost 0 bases, and 10 bases lay in between. Germline V CDR1 and CDR2: ENHRY, SYGVKD. The CDR3 protein is CAISEIGGSTDTQYF. The CDR3 coding sequence is TGTGCCATCAGTGAAATAGGGGGGAGCACAGATACGCAGTATTTT.

V gene TRBV28 combines with J gene TRBJ2-5, with 8 bases aligning to TRBD1. After removal of 5 bases from V and 5 bases from J, the junction contained 13 bases not matched to a gene. This CDR3 spans 16 amino acids. CDR1 is MDHEN, CDR2 SYDVKM, per germline. The DNA of the CDR3 is TGTGCCAGCAGTGCTAGAATGACAGGGGCCCAGGAGACCCAGTACTTC. As protein: CASSARMTGAQETQYF.

The chain carries TRBV5-6 and TRBJ2-1; tentatively, D is TRBD2 (5 bases). The CDR3 has 16 residues. The germline V gene has CDR1 SGHDT and CDR2 YYEEEE. V lost 3 bases and J 2 bases, leaving 15 bases between the germline ends. The CDR3 protein is CASSSWTYGPYNEQFF. The CDR3 bases are TGTGCCAGCAGCTCTTGGACTTACGGACCCTACAATGAGCAGTTCTTC.

This clonotype was counted ten times or more. The genes are TRBV7-9 and TRBJ1-4, with a weak D call TRBD1 (6 bases). The V gene's germline CDR1 is SEHNR and CDR2 FQNEAQ (reference sequence). Trimming pared 5 bases from V and 3 bases from J, leaving 19 bases between. The CDR3 spans 17 residues. The CDR3: CASSPFQAGAANEKLFF. The CDR3 nucleotides are TGTGCCAGCAGCCCCTTCCAGGCGGGGGCAGCTAATGAAAAACTGTTTTTT.

J is TRBJ2-5 and V is TRBV27; D call uncertain. Germline CDR1 reads MNHEY; CDR2 reads SMNVEV (reference sequence). The CDR3 sequence is 14 residues long. The CDR3 reads CAVGRPKTPETQYF. CDR3 DNA sequence: TGTGCTGTAGGCAGACCAAAAACTCCAGAGACCCAGTACTTC.

This clonotype was counted between two and nine times. This sequence joins TRBV7-6 and TRBJ2-1; possibly TRBD2 for D (5 bases). Germline CDR1 SGHVS, CDR2 FNYEAQ. Trimming removed 4 bases at V and 8 bases at J, with 12 bases between. The CDR3 is 13 residues long. The CDR3 bases are TGTGCCAGCAGCTCCCAGCGGCGGGATGAGCAGTTCTTC. Translation: CASSSQRRDEQFF.

V is TRBV6-1 and J is TRBJ2-5, with TRBD2 matching 12 bases. The germline V gene encodes CDR1 MNHNS and CDR2 SASEGT. V was clipped by 10 bases and J by 3 bases; unmatched bases: 3. This CDR3 comprises 13 residues. CDR3 protein: CATRLAGEETQYF. The DNA for the CDR3 is TGTGCCACCCGACTAGCGGGAGAAGAGACCCAGTACTTC.

The chain recombines TRBV2 with TRBJ1-3; D call uncertain. V shed 7 bases and J shed 0 bases, with 16 bases lying between them. Germline V gene sequence: CDR1 SNHLY, CDR2 FYNNEI. The CDR3 is 16 amino acids. The CDR3 DNA sequence: TGTGCCAGCAACCGAGCAGTGGACCTCTCTGGAAACACCATATATTTT. Amino acids: CASNRAVDLSGNTIYF.

This clonotype was seen only a few times. The chain carries TRBV19 and TRBJ2-4; D not resolved. Trimming stripped 6 bases from V and 5 bases from J, with 5 bases between. The CDR3 has 11 amino acids. CDR1 is LNHDA, CDR2 SQIVND, per germline (reference sequence). The DNA of the CDR3 is TGTGCCAGTAGCAAGGAAAACATTCAGTACTTC. It specifies CASSKENIQYF.

The chain employs TRBV3-1 and TRBJ2-1; D might be TRBD1 (5 bases). V lost 0 bases and J 4 bases, leaving 16 bases between the germline ends. Germline V gene lookup returns CDR1 LGHDT and CDR2 YNNKEL (reference sequence). CDR3 length: 17 amino acids. The CDR3 sequence: CASSQDARQSTYNEQFF. The CDR3 DNA reads TGTGCCAGCAGCCAAGATGCCCGACAGAGTACGTACAATGAGCAGTTCTTC.